This entry is about one T cell receptor (beta chain). Germline CDR1 is MDHEN and CDR2 is SYDVKM. V was pared by 2 bases and J by 0 bases, with 5 bases between. This CDR3 is built from 14 residues. The source of the sample is a study of control samples from healthy donors and cancer patients. The data were produced by immunoSEQ multiplex PCR, yet TCRdb's version contains in-frame clones alone and is incomplete. The repertoire holds roughly 120,000 clones, with 75% to 90% as singletons. The gene calls are TRBV28 and TRBJ1-3; no firm D call. Sequencing was done on a sample of PBMCs. This sequence originates from a woman in her fifties or sixties with colorectal cancer. In DNA, the CDR3 is TGTGCCAGCAGTTTAAGTTACTCTGGAAACACCATATATTTT. It is translated as CASSLSYSGNTIYF.